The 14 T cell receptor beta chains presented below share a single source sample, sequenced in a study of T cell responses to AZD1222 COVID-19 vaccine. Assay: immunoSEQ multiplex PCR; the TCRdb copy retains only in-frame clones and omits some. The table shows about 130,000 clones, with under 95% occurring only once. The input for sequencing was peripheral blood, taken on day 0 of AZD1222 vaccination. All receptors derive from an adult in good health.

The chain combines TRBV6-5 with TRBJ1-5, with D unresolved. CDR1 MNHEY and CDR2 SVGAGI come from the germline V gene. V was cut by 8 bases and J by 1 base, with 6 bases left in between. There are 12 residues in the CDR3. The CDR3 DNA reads TGTGCCAGCCGAAGGAGCAATCAGCCCCAGCATTTT. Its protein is CASRRSNQPQHF.

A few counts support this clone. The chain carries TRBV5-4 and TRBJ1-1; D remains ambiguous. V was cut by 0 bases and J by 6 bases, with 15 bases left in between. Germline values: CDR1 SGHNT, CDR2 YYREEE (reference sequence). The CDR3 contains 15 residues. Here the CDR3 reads CASSLVGVPEAEAFF. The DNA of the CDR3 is TGTGCCAGCAGCTTGGTCGGGGTCCCAGAAGCTGAAGCTTTCTTT.

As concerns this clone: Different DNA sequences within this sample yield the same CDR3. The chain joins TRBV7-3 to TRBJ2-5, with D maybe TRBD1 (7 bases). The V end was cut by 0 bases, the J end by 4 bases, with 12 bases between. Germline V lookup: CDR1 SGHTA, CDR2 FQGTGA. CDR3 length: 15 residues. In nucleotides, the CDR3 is TGTGCCAGCAGCTTAACGGGTCAGGGGGGAGAGACCCAGTACTTC. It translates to CASSLTGQGGETQYF.

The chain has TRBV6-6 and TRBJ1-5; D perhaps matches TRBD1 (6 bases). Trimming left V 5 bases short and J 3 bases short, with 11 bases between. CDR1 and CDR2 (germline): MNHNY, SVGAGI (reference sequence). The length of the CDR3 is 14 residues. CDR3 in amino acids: CASSLNRDNQPQHF. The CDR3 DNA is TGTGCCAGCAGTCTAAACAGGGACAATCAGCCCCAGCATTTT.

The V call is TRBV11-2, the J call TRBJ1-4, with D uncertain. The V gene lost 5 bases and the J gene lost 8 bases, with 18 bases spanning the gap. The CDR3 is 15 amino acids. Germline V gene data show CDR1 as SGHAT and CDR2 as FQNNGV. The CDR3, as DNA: TGTGCCAGCAGCCTTTTGGGAGGGCGTCAGGAAAAACTGTTTTTT. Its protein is CASSLLGGRQEKLFF. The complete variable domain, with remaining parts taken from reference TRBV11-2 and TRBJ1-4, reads EAGVAQSPRYKIIEKRQSVAFWCNPISGHATLYWYQQILGQGPKLLIQFQNNGVVDDSQLPKDRFSAERLKGVDSTLKIQPAKLEDSAVYLCASSLLGGRQEKLFFGSGTQLSVL.

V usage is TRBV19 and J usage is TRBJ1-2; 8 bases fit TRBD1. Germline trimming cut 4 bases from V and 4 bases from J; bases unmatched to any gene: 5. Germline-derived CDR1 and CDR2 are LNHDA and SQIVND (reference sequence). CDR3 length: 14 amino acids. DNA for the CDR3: TGTGCCAGTAGTACGGACAGGGTCGGCTATGGCTACACCTTC. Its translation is CASSTDRVGYGYTF.

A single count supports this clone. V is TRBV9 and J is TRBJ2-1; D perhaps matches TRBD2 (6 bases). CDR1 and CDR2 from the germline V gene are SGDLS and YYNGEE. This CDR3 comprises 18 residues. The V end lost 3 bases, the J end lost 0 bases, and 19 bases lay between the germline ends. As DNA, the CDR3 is TGTGCCAGCAGCGACTACCCGTCGGGGGTTAACTCCTACAATGAGCAGTTCTTC. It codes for CASSDYPSGVNSYNEQFF. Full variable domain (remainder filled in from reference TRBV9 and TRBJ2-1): DSGVTQTPKHLITATGQRVTLRCSPRSGDLSVYWYQQSLDQGLQFLIQYYNGEERAKGNILERFSAQQFPDLHSELNLSSLELGDSALYFCASSDYPSGVNSYNEQFFGPGTRLTVL.

CDR3 sequence reads: CASSVGGSSNQPQHF. CDR3 DNA: TGTGCCAGCAGCGTAGGGGGGTCTAGCAATCAGCCCCAGCATTTT. The genes are TRBV9 and TRBJ1-5; tentatively, D is TRBD1 (5 bases). Germline CDR1 reads SGDLS; CDR2 reads YYNGEE. CDR3 length equals 15 residues. V was shortened by 0 bases and J by 0 bases, with 7 bases between the two germline ends.

The CDR3 region has the DNA TGCGCCAGCAGCTCCCAGGGGGGAAACACCATATATTTT. It yields the protein CASSSQGGNTIYF. The V and J genes are TRBV5-1 and TRBJ1-3; TRBD1 is a possible D gene (6 bases). The ends were cut back, 3 bases at V and 4 bases at J, with 8 bases in the middle. The CDR3 consists of 13 residues. Per germline, CDR1 SGHRS and CDR2 YFSETQ.

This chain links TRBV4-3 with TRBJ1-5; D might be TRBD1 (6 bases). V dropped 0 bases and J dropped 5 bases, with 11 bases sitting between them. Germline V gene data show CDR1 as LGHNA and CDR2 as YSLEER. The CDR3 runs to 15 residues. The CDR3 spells CASSQDAGGHQPQHF. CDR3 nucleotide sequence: TGCGCCAGCAGCCAAGATGCCGGGGGCCATCAGCCCCAGCATTTT.

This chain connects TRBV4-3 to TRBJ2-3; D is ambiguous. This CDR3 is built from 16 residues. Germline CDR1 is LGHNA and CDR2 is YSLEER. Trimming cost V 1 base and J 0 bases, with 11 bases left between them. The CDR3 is CASSQARLGSTDTQYF. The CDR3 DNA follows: TGCGCCAGCAGCCAAGCCCGCCTAGGGAGCACAGATACGCAGTATTTT.

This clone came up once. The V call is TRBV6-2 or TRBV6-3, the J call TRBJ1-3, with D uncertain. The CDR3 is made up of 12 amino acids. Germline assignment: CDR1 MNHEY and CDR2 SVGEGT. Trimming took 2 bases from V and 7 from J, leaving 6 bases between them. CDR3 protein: CASSYGSNTIYF. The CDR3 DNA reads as TGTGCCAGCAGTTACGGGAGTAACACCATATATTTT.

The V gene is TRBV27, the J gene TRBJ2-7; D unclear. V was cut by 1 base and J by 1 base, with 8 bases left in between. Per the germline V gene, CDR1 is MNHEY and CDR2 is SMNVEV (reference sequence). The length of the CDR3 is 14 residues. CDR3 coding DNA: TGTGCCAGCAGTTTATTTTTAGAGTCCTACGAGCAGTACTTC. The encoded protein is CASSLFLESYEQYF.

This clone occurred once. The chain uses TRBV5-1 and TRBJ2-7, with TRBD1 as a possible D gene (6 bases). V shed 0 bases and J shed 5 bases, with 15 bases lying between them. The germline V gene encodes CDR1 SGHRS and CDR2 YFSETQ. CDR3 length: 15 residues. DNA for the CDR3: TGCGCCAGCAGCTTGGCTGGCAGGGGTGGCGACGAGCAGTACTTC. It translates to CASSLAGRGGDEQYF.